A single sample gave rise to the 14 T cell receptor beta chains below, sequenced in a study of blood T cell repertoires in COVID-19. Only in-frame clones appear in the TCRdb table, and some are missing; sequencing was by immunoSEQ multiplex PCR. The sample includes about 170,000 clones, 85% to 90% of them seen just once. Material for sequencing was peripheral blood. These receptors all stem from a woman older than 75 with COVID-19, enrolled during active disease.

As regards this clone: This CDR3 is also generated by other DNA sequences in the sample. The chain joins TRBV28 to TRBJ2-7; 8 nucleotides line up with TRBD1. V lost 6 bases to trimming and J lost 4 bases; unmatched junction nucleotides: 8. Germline CDR1 and CDR2: MDHEN and SYDVKM. This CDR3 comprises 14 residues. The CDR3 DNA follows: TGTGCCAGCAGGGCAGGACAGGGTACGTACGAGCAGTACTTC. Translating gives CASRAGQGTYEQYF.

The genes are TRBV6-5 and TRBJ1-2; D is perhaps TRBD1 (6 bases). CDR3 length equals 14 residues. Germline values: CDR1 MNHEY, CDR2 SVGAGI. Trimming shortened V by 6 bases and J by 6 bases, and 17 bases separated the two germline ends. CDR3 region: CASRVGQRSNGYTF. DNA of the CDR3: TGTGCCAGCAGAGTTGGACAGCGCTCAAATGGCTACACCTTC.

J is TRBJ1-2 and V is TRBV6-5; 7 nucleotides agree with TRBD1. Looked up from germline, CDR1 is MNHEY and CDR2 is SVGAGI. CDR3 length: 15 amino acids. Trimming at V came to 4 bases and at J to 8 bases, leaving 13 bases not matched to a gene. The CDR3 loop is CASSSPGQLGVGYTF. The CDR3 coding sequence is TGTGCCAGCAGTTCTCCGGGACAGCTAGGAGTAGGCTACACCTTC.

V usage is TRBV24-1 and J usage is TRBJ2-1; 13 positions agree with TRBD2. V was clipped by 2 bases and J by 14 bases; unmatched bases: 11. The CDR3 is made up of 16 amino acids. In germline, CDR1 is KGHDR, CDR2 SFDVKD. The chain's CDR3 is CATSDSGLAGQRLEFF. The CDR3 region has the DNA TGTGCCACCAGTGATTCGGGACTAGCGGGACAACGCCTTGAGTTCTTC.

The J gene is TRBJ1-2, the V gene TRBV7-8; TRBD1 is a possible D gene (6 bases). The germline CDR1 and CDR2 sequences are SGHVS and FQNEAQ. Trimming cost V 2 bases and J 4 bases, with 14 bases left between them. This CDR3 is 15 amino acids long. Written as DNA, the CDR3 is TGTGCCAGCAGCTTAAGGGGGGGGCTTAGCTATGGCTACACCTTC. It is translated as CASSLRGGLSYGYTF.

Only one count was recorded for this clone. The chain employs TRBV28 and TRBJ2-3, with D tentatively TRBD2 (5 bases). Trimming shortened V by 10 bases and J by 0 bases, and 14 bases separated the two germline ends. The CDR3 sequence is 14 residues long. Germline assignment: CDR1 MDHEN and CDR2 SYDVKM. CDR3 region: CATGELFSTDTQYF. The CDR3 DNA reads TGTGCCACTGGGGAGCTTTTTAGCACAGATACGCAGTATTTT.

The chain recombines TRBV21-1 with TRBJ2-5; TRBD1, the table's D call, lacks a check against the DNA. TRBV21-1 is a pseudogene segment. The CDR3 totals 14 residues. The chain's CDR3 is CASSNGDRAKTQYF. CDR3 bases: TGTGCCAGCAGCAATGGGGACAGGGCGAAGACCCAGTACTTC.

The chain couples TRBV9 to TRBJ1-2; tentative D call: TRBD1 (5 bases). The germline CDR1 and CDR2 sequences are SGDLS and YYNGEE. This CDR3 comprises 15 residues. With 0 bases removed from V and 1 base from J, the gap between germline ends came to 10 bases. CDR3 loop: CASSVGGRDNYGYTF. CDR3 DNA: TGTGCCAGCAGCGTAGGGGGCAGAGATAACTATGGCTACACCTTC.

The chain employs TRBV18 and TRBJ2-5, with unresolved D. The CDR3 runs to 13 residues. Looked up from germline, CDR1 is KGHSH and CDR2 is LQKENI. V was pared by 4 bases and J by 4 bases, with 10 bases between. The CDR3 sequence is CASSQARRETQYF. The CDR3 region has the DNA TGTGCCAGCTCACAAGCTAGGCGAGAGACCCAGTACTTC. Variable domain in full (rest from reference TRBV18 and TRBJ2-5): NAGVMQNPRHLVRRRGQEARLRCSPMKGHSHVYWYRQLPEEGLKFMVYLQKENIIDESGMPKERFSAEFPKEGPSILRIQQVVRGDSAAYFCASSQARRETQYFGPGTRLLVL.

The genes are TRBV6-2 or TRBV6-3 and TRBJ2-5, with TRBD1 as a possible D gene (5 bases). Trimming stripped 0 bases from V and 7 bases from J, with 9 bases between. The CDR3 is made up of 13 amino acids. CDR1 and CDR2 from the germline V gene are MNHEY and SVGEGT. The CDR3: CASSYSKGRTQYF. Written as DNA, the CDR3 is TGTGCCAGCAGTTACTCGAAGGGGCGGACCCAGTACTTC.

V gene TRBV5-5 combines with J gene TRBJ1-1; a weak D match, TRBD1 (6 bases). This CDR3 contains 14 residues. The germline gives CDR1 SGHKS, CDR2 YYEKEE (reference sequence). The germline V and J ends were trimmed by 1 base and 3 bases, with 10 bases remaining between them. The CDR3 here is CASSLWDTDTEAFF. CDR3 DNA: TGTGCCAGCAGCTTGTGGGACACAGACACTGAAGCTTTCTTT.

The chain joins TRBV5-6 to TRBJ2-7, with D perhaps matching TRBD2 (6 bases). Trimming shortened V by 4 bases and J by 2 bases, and 13 bases separated the two germline ends. This CDR3 has 14 residues. Germline V gives CDR1 SGHDT, CDR2 YYEEEE. The DNA for the CDR3 is TGTGCCAGCAGCGATTCTAGCGCGACCTACGAGCAGTACTTC. It specifies CASSDSSATYEQYF.

The V gene is TRBV2, the J gene TRBJ1-5; 7 nucleotides match TRBD1. V lost 6 bases, J lost 2 bases, and 1 base stayed unmatched. The germline gives CDR1 SNHLY, CDR2 FYNNEI. This CDR3 is built from 13 residues. CDR3 nucleotides: TGTGCCAGCAGAACAGGGGGCAATCAGCCCCAGCATTTT. This encodes CASRTGGNQPQHF.

This chain links TRBV6-6 with TRBJ1-5; TRBD1 matches 7 bases. The CDR3 has 14 amino acids. Germline CDR1 MNHNY, CDR2 SVGAGI (reference sequence). Unmatched junction bases numbered 2, after V lost 2 bases and J lost 4 bases. CDR3 protein: CASSYLTGNQPQHF. In nucleotides, the CDR3 is TGTGCCAGCAGTTACCTGACAGGGAATCAGCCCCAGCATTTT.